This T cell receptor beta chain stems from a study of control samples from healthy donors and cancer patients. With 2 bases clipped from V and 4 bases from J, the junction kept 9 bases outside the gene matches. The CDR3 spans 16 residues. Germline V gene data show CDR1 as SGDLS and CDR2 as YYNGEE. Sequencing used immunoSEQ multiplex PCR; TCRdb keeps in-frame clones, though not all of them. The sample has 50,000 to 75,000 clones, over 75% seen once. The clonotype originates from a man aged 40-49 years in good health. Sequencing used blood. The rearrangement uses TRBV9 and TRBJ2-3, with 8 bases matching TRBD1. The CDR3 DNA reads as TGTGCCAGCAGCGTGCAGGGGGCATTTCAGGCAGATACGCAGTATTTT. Translated, it gives CASSVQGAFQADTQYF. Combining the CDR3 with reference TRBV9 and TRBJ2-3 gives the whole variable domain DSGVTQTPKHLITATGQRVTLRCSPRSGDLSVYWYQQSLDQGLQFLIQYYNGEERAKGNILERFSAQQFPDLHSELNLSSLELGDSALYFCASSVQGAFQADTQYFGPGTRLTVL.